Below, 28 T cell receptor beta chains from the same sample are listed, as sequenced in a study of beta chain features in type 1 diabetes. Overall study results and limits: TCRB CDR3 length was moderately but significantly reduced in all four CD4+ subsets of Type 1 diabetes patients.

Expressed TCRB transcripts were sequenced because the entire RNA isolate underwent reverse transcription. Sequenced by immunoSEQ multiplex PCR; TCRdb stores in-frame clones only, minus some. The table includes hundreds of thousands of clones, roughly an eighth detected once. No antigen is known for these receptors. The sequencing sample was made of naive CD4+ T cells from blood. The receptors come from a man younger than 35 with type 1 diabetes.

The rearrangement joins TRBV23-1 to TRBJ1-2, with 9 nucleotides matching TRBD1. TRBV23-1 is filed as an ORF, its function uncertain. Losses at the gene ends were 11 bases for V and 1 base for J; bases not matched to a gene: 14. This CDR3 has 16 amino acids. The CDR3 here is CAGLNCGQGINYGYTF. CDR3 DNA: TGCGCCGGCTTAAACTGTGGACAGGGGATTAACTATGGCTACACCTTC.

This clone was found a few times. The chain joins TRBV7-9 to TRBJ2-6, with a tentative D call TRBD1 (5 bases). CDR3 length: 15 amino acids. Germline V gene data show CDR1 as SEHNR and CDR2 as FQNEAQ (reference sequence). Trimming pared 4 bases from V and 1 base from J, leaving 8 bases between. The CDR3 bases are TGTGCCAGCAGCTACCGACAGTCTGGGGCCAACGTCCTGACTTTC. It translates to CASSYRQSGANVLTF.

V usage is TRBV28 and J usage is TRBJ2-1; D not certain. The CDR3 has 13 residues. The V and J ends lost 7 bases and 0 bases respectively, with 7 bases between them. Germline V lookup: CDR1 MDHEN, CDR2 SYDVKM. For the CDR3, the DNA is TGTGCCAGCACGACACACTCCTACAATGAGCAGTTCTTC. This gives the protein CASTTHSYNEQFF.

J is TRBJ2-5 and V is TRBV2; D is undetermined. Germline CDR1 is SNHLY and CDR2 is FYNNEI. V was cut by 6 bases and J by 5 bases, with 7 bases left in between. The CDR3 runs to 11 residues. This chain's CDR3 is CASSRVETQYF. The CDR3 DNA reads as TGTGCCAGCAGCCGGGTGGAGACCCAGTACTTC.

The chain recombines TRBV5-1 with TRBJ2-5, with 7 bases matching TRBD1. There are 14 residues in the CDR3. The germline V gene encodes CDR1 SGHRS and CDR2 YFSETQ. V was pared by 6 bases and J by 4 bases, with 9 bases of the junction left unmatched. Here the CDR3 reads CASMLGQNRETQYF. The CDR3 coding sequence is TGCGCCAGCATGCTGGGACAGAACAGAGAGACCCAGTACTTC. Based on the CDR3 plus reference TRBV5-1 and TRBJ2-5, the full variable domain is KAGVTQTPRYLIKTRGQQVTLSCSPISGHRSVSWYQQTPGQGLQFLFEYFSETQRNKGNFPGRFSGRQFSNSRSEMNVSTLELGDSALYLCASMLGQNRETQYFGPGTRLLVL.

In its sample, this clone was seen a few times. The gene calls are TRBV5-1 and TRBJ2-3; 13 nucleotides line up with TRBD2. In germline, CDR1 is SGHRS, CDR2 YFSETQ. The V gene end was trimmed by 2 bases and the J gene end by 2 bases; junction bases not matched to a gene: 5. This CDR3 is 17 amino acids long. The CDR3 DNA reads TGCGCCAGCAGCTTTTGGACTAGCGGGGGTACCACAGATACGCAGTATTTT. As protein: CASSFWTSGGTTDTQYF.

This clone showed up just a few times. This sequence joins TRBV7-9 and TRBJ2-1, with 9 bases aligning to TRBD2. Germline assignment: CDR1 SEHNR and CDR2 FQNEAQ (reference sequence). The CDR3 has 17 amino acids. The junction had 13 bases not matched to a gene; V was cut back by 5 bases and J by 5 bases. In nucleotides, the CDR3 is TGTGCCAGCAGCGCCCAAGGGGGCCTAGCGGGAAACAATGAGCAGTTCTTC. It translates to CASSAQGGLAGNNEQFF.

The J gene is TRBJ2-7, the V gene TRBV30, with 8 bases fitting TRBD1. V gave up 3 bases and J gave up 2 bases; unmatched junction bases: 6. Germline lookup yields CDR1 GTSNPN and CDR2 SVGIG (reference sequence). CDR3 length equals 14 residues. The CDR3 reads CAWRLQGQAYEQYF. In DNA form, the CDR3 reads TGTGCCTGGAGACTACAGGGACAGGCCTACGAGCAGTACTTC. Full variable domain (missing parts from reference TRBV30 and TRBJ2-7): SQTIHQWPATLVQPVGSPLSLECTVEGTSNPNLYWYRQAAGRGLQLLFYSVGIGQISSEVPQNLSASRPQDRQFILSSKKLLLSDSGFYLCAWRLQGQAYEQYFGPGTRLTVT.

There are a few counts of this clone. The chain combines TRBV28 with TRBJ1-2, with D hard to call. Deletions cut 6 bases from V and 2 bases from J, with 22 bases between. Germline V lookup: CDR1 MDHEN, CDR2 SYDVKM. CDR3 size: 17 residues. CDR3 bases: TGTGCCAGCAGCCGTCCCCATAGGTTCTCGAGGAACTATGGCTACACCTTC. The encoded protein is CASSRPHRFSRNYGYTF.

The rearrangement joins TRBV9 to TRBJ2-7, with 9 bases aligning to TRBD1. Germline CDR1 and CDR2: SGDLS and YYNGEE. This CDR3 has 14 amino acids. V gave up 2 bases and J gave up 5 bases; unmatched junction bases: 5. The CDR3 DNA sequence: TGTGCCAGCAGCGTCCGACAGGGGGACGACGAGCAGTACTTC. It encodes CASSVRQGDDEQYF.

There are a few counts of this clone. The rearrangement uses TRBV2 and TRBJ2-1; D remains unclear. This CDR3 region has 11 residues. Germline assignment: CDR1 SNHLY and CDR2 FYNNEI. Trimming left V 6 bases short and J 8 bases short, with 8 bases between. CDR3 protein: CASSGSHEQFF. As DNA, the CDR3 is TGTGCCAGCAGCGGCTCCCATGAGCAGTTCTTC.

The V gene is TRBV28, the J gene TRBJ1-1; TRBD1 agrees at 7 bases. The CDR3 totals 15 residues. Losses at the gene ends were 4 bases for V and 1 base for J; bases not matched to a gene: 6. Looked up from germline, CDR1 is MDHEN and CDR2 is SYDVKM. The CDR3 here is CASSSYNRGNTEAFF. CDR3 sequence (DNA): TGTGCCAGCAGTTCATATAACAGGGGGAACACTGAAGCTTTCTTT.

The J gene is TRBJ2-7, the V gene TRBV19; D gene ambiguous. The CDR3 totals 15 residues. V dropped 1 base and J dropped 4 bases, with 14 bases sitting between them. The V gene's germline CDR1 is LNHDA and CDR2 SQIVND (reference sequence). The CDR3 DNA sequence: TGTGCCAGTAGTATAGGGTCAGCAGGCCCATACGAGCAGTACTTC. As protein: CASSIGSAGPYEQYF.

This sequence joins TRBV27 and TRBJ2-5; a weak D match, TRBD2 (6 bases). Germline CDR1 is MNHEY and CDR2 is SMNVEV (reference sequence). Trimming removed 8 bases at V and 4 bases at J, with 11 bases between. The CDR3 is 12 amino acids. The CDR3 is CASRGLGETQYF. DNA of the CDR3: TGTGCCAGCCGGGGGTTAGGAGAGACCCAGTACTTC.

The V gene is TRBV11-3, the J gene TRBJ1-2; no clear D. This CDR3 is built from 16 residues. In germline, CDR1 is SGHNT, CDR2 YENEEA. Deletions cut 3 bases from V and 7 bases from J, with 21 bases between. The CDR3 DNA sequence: TGTGCCAGCAGCTTCCTCAGGAGAGGTTCACTAGGTGGCTACACCTTC. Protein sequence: CASSFLRRGSLGGYTF.

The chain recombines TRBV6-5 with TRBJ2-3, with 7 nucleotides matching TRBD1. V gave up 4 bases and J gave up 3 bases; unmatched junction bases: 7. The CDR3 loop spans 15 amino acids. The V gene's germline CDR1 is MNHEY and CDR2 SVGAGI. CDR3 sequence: CASSSRDSLTDTQYF. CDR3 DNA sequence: TGTGCCAGCAGTTCCCGGGACAGCTTAACAGATACGCAGTATTTT.

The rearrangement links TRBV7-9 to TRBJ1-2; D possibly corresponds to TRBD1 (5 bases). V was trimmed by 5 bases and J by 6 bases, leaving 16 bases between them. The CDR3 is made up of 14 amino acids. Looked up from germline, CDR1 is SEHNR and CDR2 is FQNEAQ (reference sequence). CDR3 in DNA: TGTGCCAGCAGCGAAGGTCCAGGGTGGGATGGCTACACCTTC. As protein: CASSEGPGWDGYTF.

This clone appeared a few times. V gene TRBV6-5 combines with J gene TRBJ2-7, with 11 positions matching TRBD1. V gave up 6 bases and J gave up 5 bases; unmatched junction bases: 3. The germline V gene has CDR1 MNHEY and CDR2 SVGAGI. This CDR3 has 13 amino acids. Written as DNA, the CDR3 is TGTGCCAGCAGGGACAGGGGGCTGGACGAGCAGTACTTC. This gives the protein CASRDRGLDEQYF.

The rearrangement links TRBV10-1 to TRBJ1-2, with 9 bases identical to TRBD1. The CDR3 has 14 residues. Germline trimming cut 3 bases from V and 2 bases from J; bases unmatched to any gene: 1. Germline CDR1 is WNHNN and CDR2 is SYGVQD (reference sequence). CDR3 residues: CASSEGTGNYGYTF. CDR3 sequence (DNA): TGCGCCAGCAGTGAAGGGACAGGGAACTATGGCTACACCTTC.

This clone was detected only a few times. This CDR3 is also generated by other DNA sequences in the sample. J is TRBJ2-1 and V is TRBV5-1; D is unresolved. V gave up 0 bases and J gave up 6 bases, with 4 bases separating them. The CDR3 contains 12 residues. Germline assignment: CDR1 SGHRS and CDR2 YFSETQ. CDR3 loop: CASSLEGNEQFF. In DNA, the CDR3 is TGCGCCAGCAGCTTGGAGGGCAATGAGCAGTTCTTC.

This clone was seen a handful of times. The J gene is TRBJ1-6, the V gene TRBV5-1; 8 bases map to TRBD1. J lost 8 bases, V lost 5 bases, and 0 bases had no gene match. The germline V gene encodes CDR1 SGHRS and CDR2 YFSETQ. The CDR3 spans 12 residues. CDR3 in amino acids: CASRQGDSPLHF. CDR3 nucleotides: TGCGCCAGCAGACAGGGGGATTCACCCCTCCACTTT.

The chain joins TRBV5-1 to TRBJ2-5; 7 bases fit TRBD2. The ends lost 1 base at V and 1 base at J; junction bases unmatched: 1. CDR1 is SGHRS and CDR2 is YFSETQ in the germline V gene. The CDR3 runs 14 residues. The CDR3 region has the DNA TGCGCCAGCAGCTTGCCGGGGGGCCAAGAGACCCAGTACTTC. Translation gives CASSLPGGQETQYF.

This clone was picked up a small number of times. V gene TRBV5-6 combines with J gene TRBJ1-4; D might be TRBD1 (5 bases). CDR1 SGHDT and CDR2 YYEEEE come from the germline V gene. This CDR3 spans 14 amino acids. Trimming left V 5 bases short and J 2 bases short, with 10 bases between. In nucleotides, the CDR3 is TGTGCCAGCAGGAGGGGCGCGACTAATGAAAAACTGTTTTTT. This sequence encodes CASRRGATNEKLFF.

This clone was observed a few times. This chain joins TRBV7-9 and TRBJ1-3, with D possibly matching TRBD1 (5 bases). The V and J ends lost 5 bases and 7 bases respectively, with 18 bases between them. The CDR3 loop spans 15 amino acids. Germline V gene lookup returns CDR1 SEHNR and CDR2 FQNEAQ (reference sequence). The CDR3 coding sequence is TGTGCCAGCAGCCTAGGGGCCAATCCCCGGAACACCATATATTTT. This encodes CASSLGANPRNTIYF.

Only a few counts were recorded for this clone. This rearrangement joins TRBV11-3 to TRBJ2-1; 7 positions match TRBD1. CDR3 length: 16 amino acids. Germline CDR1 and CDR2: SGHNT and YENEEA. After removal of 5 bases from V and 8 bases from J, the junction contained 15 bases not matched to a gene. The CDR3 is CASSPLPGQLMDEQFF. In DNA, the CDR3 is TGTGCCAGCAGCCCCCTCCCGGGACAGTTGATGGATGAGCAGTTCTTC.

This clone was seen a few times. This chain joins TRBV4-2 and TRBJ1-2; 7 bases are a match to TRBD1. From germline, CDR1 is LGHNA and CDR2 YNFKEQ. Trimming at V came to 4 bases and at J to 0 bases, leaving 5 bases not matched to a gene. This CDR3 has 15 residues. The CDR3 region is CASSPDRNANYGYTF. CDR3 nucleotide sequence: TGTGCCAGCAGCCCGGACAGGAATGCTAACTATGGCTACACCTTC.

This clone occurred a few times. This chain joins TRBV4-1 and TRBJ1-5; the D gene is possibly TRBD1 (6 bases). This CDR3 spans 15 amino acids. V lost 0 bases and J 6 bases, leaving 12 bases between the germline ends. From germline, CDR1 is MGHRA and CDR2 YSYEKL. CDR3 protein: CASSQDWGAGQPQHF. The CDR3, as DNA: TGCGCCAGCAGCCAAGATTGGGGGGCAGGTCAGCCCCAGCATTTT.

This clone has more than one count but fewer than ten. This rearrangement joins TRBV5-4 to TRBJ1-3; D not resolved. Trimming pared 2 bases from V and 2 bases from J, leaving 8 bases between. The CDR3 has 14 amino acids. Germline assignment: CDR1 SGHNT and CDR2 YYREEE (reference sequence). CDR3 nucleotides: TGTGCCAGCAGCTTAGGAGGGACTGGAAACACCATATATTTT. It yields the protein CASSLGGTGNTIYF.